This T cell receptor (beta chain) was sequenced during a study of T cell responses to AZD1222 COVID-19 vaccine. Doses given second, at about 4 or about 12 weeks, were pooled. Comment on this clone: Its antigen is not identified.

The table came from immunoSEQ multiplex PCR; TCRdb's copy has only in-frame clones and leaves some out. This sample yields 150,000 to 180,000 clones, of which about 90% are seen a single time; about a tenth belongs to the top ten. Study-wide results and caveats: Possibly, clonal diversity was underestimated; donors were largely white British and included more females. Across the whole spike, CD4 TCRs peaked at regions 160-218 and 743-854. Only a handful of people who got AZD1222 tested seropositive at baseline.

The CDR3 has 16 residues. The V gene's germline CDR1 is SGHTA and CDR2 FQGNSA. Trimming shortened V by 3 bases and J by 1 base, and 12 bases separated the two germline ends. This chain joins TRBV7-2 and TRBJ2-2; D is perhaps TRBD2 (6 bases). The material was peripheral blood, obtained 28 days after the second AZD1222 dose. The sequence derives from an adult who received the AZD1222 COVID-19 vaccine. CDR3 loop: CASSLSLALNTGELFF. The CDR3 DNA is TGTGCCAGCAGCTTGAGTCTAGCGCTGAACACCGGGGAGCTGTTTTTT.